Following are 4 T cell receptor beta chains from one sample sequenced in a study of OX40 agonist ivuxolimab in advanced cancers. Clones were read by immunoSEQ multiplex PCR, and TCRdb kept only the in-frame ones, dropping some. The data show tens of thousands of clones, around 90% seen once. Source: CD4+ or CD8+ T cells sorted from blood, taken in a trial of the OX40 agonist ivuxolimab. The source is an adult with an advanced solid tumor such as melanoma, head and neck, liver or kidney cancer.

The chain is built from TRBV13 and TRBJ2-7; maybe TRBD1 (6 bases). V was cut by 0 bases and J by 7 bases, with 10 bases left in between. The CDR3 covers 13 residues. The V gene's germline CDR1 is PRHDT and CDR2 FYEKMQ (reference sequence). CDR3 sequence reads: CASSLGRGPEQYF. The CDR3 DNA follows: TGTGCCAGCAGCTTAGGCAGGGGCCCGGAGCAGTACTTC. The entire variable domain, with the rest obtained from reference TRBV13 and TRBJ2-7, is as follows: AAGVIQSPRHLIKEKRETATLKCYPIPRHDTVYWYQQGPGQDPQFLISFYEKMQSDKGSIPDRFSAQQFSDYHSELNMSSLELGDSALYFCASSLGRGPEQYFGPGTRLTVT.

V is TRBV2 and J is TRBJ1-5; D remains ambiguous. V lost 2 bases and J 4 bases, leaving 12 bases between the germline ends. This CDR3 has 15 amino acids. Germline CDR1 SNHLY, CDR2 FYNNEI. The CDR3: CASSEPGVGNQPQHF. The CDR3 region has the DNA TGTGCCAGCAGTGAACCAGGAGTTGGGAATCAGCCCCAGCATTTT.

V is TRBV6-6 and J is TRBJ1-1; TRBD1 matches 7 bases. Per the germline V gene, CDR1 is MNHNY and CDR2 is SVGAGI (reference sequence). The CDR3 contains 12 residues. The V and J ends lost 10 bases and 6 bases, in that order; junction bases with no gene match: 8. The CDR3 region has the DNA TGTGCCACCGACAGGGACAAGGCTGAAGCTTTCTTT. Encoded protein: CATDRDKAEAFF.

The chain combines TRBV6-5 with TRBJ2-3, with 14 bases aligning to TRBD2. Germline CDR1 and CDR2: MNHEY and SVGAGI. This CDR3 contains 15 residues. After removal of 6 bases from V and 4 bases from J, the junction contained 3 bases not matched to a gene. This CDR3 is CASRRLAGGSDTQYF. CDR3 bases: TGTGCCAGCAGGAGACTAGCGGGAGGGTCAGATACGCAGTATTTT.